This T cell receptor beta chain was profiled in a study of blood T cell repertoires in COVID-19. About the research overall: Sources were T cells, B-cell-depleted T cells, or PBMCs; the material itself was cDNA or gDNA.

CDR3 length: 13 amino acids. V lost 4 bases, J lost 4 bases, and 10 bases lay in between. Germline CDR1 reads LGHNT; CDR2 reads FRNRAP. By sample share, this clone is medium-sized (0.01 to 0.1%). Study processing details: How many nucleated cells were present was estimated from reference gene primer amplification. The data were produced by immunoSEQ multiplex PCR, yet TCRdb's version contains in-frame clones alone and is incomplete. D and trimming were read from the DNA, whereas the V and J calls and clone size are those reported in that table. The sample contains 45,000 to 60,000 clones, approximately 85% of which appear only once.

This chain links TRBV12-5 with TRBJ1-2, with no clear D. The sample comprised peripheral blood. The sequence was obtained from a man aged 50 to 60 with active COVID-19. In DNA, the CDR3 is TGTGCTAGTGGTTCCACAGCTTTCTATGGCTACACCTTC. Amino acid sequence: CASGSTAFYGYTF. Looking up the rest from reference TRBV12-5 and TRBJ1-2 gives the full variable domain: DARVTQTPRHKVTEMGQEVTMRCQPILGHNTVFWYRQTMMQGLELLAYFRNRAPLDDSGMPKDRFSAEMPDATLATLKIQPSEPRDSAVYFCASGSTAFYGYTFGSGTRLTVV.